The 10 T cell receptor beta chains in this list originate from one sample, sequenced in a study of blood T cells in healthy people across ages. Sample-barcoded 5' priming and a J-beta primer mix drove a second PCR of roughly 7 to 11 cycles. Each CDR3 protein gets one entry after TCRdb re-called the 5' RACE reads with MiXCR. The sample has 1 million or so distinct CDR3 sequences; 45% are singletons. The sequencing sample was made of blood. Receptors originate from a woman between 55 and 75 years old in good health.

V is TRBV7-2 and J is TRBJ2-7; the D gene is possibly TRBD1 (6 bases). The V gene's germline CDR1 is SGHTA and CDR2 FQGNSA. This CDR3 is 18 amino acids long. V shed 1 base and J shed 2 bases, with 21 bases lying between them. CDR3 loop: CASSLGRLQDRKPYEQYF. The DNA for the CDR3 is TGTGCCAGCAGCTTAGGGCGGTTGCAGGACAGAAAACCCTACGAGCAGTACTTC.

The rearrangement uses TRBV20-1 and TRBJ1-2, with D possibly being TRBD1 (6 bases). V lost 3 bases, J lost 6 bases, and 20 bases lay in between. The CDR3 contains 15 residues. The V gene's germline CDR1 is DFQATT and CDR2 SNEGSKA (reference sequence). The CDR3, as DNA: TGCAGTGCTAGGGTGATGTGGGGGCGCGGTGATGGCTACACCTTC. It is translated as CSARVMWGRGDGYTF.

The chain joins TRBV5-4 to TRBJ1-2, with D unresolved. The V end was cut by 0 bases, the J end by 5 bases, with 11 bases between. The CDR3 is 14 amino acids. The V gene's germline CDR1 is SGHNT and CDR2 YYREEE (reference sequence). The CDR3 DNA is TGTGCCAGCAGCTTGGCTCTTACAGCGTATGGCTACACCTTC. Translating it yields CASSLALTAYGYTF. The complete variable domain, with remaining parts taken from reference TRBV5-4 and TRBJ1-2, reads ETGVTQSPTHLIKTRGQQVTLRCSSQSGHNTVSWYQQALGQGPQFIFQYYREEENGRGNFPPRFSGLQFPNYSSELNVNALELDDSALYLCASSLALTAYGYTFGSGTRLTVV.

The J gene is TRBJ2-7, the V gene TRBV7-9; no reliable D call. V was pared by 6 bases and J by 4 bases, with 13 bases between. CDR3 length: 13 residues. Germline V gene sequence: CDR1 SEHNR, CDR2 FQNEAQ (reference sequence). The CDR3 sequence: CASRTGSLYEQYF. CDR3 sequence (DNA): TGTGCCAGCAGGACCGGTTCCTTATACGAGCAGTACTTC.

J is TRBJ1-1 and V is TRBV5-6; a weak D match, TRBD1 (5 bases). Germline CDR1 is SGHDT and CDR2 is YYEEEE. The CDR3 contains 13 residues. Trimming took 0 bases from V and 8 from J, leaving 11 bases between them. CDR3 amino acids: CASSLVARDEAFF. CDR3 nucleotides: TGTGCCAGCAGCTTGGTGGCCAGGGACGAAGCTTTCTTT.

This clonotype was seen at least ten times. V and J are TRBV27 and TRBJ2-7; no firm D call. This CDR3 is built from 14 residues. From germline, CDR1 is MNHEY and CDR2 SMNVEV (reference sequence). Trimming shortened V by 5 bases and J by 2 bases, and 13 bases separated the two germline ends. CDR3 protein: CASSPSIGAYEQYF. DNA for the CDR3: TGTGCCAGCAGTCCATCGATTGGGGCCTACGAGCAGTACTTC.

In its sample, this clonotype was seen once. The V gene is TRBV5-4, the J gene TRBJ2-4; 7 nucleotides align to TRBD1. Per germline, CDR1 SGHNT and CDR2 YYREEE (reference sequence). The CDR3 consists of 14 residues. V lost 4 bases, J lost 7 bases, and 8 bases stayed unmatched. CDR3 sequence reads: CASSAGDSRNIQYF. In nucleotides, the CDR3 is TGTGCCAGCAGCGCAGGGGACAGTCGTAACATTCAGTACTTC.

V gene TRBV4-3 combines with J gene TRBJ2-3; no clear D. V was clipped by 2 bases and J by 2 bases, with 8 bases between them. The CDR3 has 14 residues. Germline V gene lookup returns CDR1 LGHNA and CDR2 YSLEER. CDR3 sequence (DNA): TGCGCCAGCAGCCAACTCCCGACCACAGATACGCAGTATTTT. This sequence encodes CASSQLPTTDTQYF.

The gene calls are TRBV2 and TRBJ2-3, with D possibly matching TRBD2 (5 bases). Trimming took off 4 bases at V and 5 bases at J, with 16 bases between the two ends. CDR3 length equals 15 residues. The germline V gene has CDR1 SNHLY and CDR2 FYNNEI. The CDR3 DNA is TGTGCCAGCAGTGGGGCGATGGGCGGAGGAGATACGCAGTATTTT. This translates into CASSGAMGGGDTQYF.

V gene TRBV27 combines with J gene TRBJ2-3; D is uncertain. Trimming took off 6 bases at V and 2 bases at J, with 9 bases between the two ends. This CDR3 spans 13 amino acids. Germline V lookup: CDR1 MNHEY, CDR2 SMNVEV (reference sequence). The DNA of the CDR3 is TGTGCCAGCAGCTCTCGGCACACAGATACGCAGTATTTT. Its translation: CASSSRHTDTQYF.